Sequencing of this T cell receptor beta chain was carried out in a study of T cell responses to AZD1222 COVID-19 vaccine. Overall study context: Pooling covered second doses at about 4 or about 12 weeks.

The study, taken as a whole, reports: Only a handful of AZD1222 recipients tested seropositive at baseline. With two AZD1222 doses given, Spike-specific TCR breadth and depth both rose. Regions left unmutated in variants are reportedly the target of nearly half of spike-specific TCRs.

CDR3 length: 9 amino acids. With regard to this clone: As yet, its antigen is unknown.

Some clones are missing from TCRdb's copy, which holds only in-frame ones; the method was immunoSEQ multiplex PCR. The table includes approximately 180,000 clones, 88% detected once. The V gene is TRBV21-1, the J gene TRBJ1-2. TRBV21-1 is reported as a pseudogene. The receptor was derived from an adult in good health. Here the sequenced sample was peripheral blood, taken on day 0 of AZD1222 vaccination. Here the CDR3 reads CAKRSGYTF. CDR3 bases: TGTGCAAAGCGATCCGGCTACACCTTC.